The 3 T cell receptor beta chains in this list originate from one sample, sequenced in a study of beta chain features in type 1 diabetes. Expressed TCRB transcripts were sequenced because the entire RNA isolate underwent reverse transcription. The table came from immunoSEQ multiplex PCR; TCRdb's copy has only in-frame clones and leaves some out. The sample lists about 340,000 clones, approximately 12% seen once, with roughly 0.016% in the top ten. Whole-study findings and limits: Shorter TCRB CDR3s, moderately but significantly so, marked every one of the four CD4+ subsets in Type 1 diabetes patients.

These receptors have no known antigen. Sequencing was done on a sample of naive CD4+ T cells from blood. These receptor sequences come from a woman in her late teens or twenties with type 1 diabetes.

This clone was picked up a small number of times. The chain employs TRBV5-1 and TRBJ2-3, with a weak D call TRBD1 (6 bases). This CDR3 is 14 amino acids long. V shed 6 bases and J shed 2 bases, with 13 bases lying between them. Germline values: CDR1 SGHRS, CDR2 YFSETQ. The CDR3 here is CASNRAETTDTQYF. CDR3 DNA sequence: TGCGCCAGCAACAGGGCCGAAACCACAGATACGCAGTATTTT.

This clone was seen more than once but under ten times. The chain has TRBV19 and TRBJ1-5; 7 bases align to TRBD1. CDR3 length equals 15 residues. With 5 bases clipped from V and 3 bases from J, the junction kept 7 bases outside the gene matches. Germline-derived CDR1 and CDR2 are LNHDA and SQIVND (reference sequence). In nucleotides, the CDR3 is TGTGCCAGTAGTCAGACAGGGACCTTCAATCAGCCCCAGCATTTT. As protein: CASSQTGTFNQPQHF.

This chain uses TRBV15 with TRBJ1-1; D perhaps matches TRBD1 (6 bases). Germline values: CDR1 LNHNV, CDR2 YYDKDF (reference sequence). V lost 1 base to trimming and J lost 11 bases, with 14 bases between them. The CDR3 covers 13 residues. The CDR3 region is CATSRVGQGKAFF. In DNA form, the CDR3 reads TGTGCCACCAGCAGAGTGGGGCAGGGGAAGGCTTTCTTT.